This TCR beta chain was profiled in a study of blood T cell repertoires in COVID-19. Data came from immunoSEQ multiplex PCR; TCRdb stores just in-frame clones and leaves some out. The data show approximately 470,000 clones, around 87% seen once. V lost 1 base and J lost 6, with 7 bases in between. Germline lookup yields CDR1 LGHDT and CDR2 YNNKEL (reference sequence). This CDR3 contains 13 residues. The genes are TRBV3-1 (or the pseudogene TRBV3-2) and TRBJ1-5; possible D gene TRBD1, 5 bases. The receptor comes from a young woman who had recovered from COVID-19. Sequenced material: PBMCs or T cells enriched from blood (not recorded which). This chain's CDR3 is CASSQGGGQPQHF. The CDR3 DNA sequence: TGTGCCAGCAGCCAAGGGGGGGGTCAGCCCCAGCATTTT.